The 9 T cell receptor beta chains below all came from one sample that was sequenced in a study of blood T cell repertoires in COVID-19. The method was immunoSEQ multiplex PCR; TCRdb's version includes in-frame clones alone and lacks a portion of them. The repertoire holds 250,000 to 350,000 clones, with roughly four fifths as singletons. The sequencing input was peripheral blood. These receptors were obtained from a person aged 70 to 79 with COVID-19, enrolled during active disease.

J is TRBJ2-7 and V is TRBV6-4; 8 bases align to TRBD2. V trimming: 6 bases; J trimming: 7 bases; junction bases outside the gene matches: 11. This CDR3 has 14 residues. Germline V gene data show CDR1 as MRHNA and CDR2 as SNTAGT. The DNA of the CDR3 is TGTGCCAGCAGACGTCCGGGGGGGGCGAGGGAGCAGTACTTC. Amino acids: CASRRPGGAREQYF.

In DNA form, the CDR3 reads TGTGCCAGCAGCTTACGGGACAGGGTCGGTGAAAAACTGTTTTTT. Protein product: CASSLRDRVGEKLFF. The chain employs TRBV7-9 and TRBJ1-4, with 9 nucleotides matching TRBD1. The CDR3 is made up of 15 amino acids. Losses at the gene ends were 2 bases for V and 7 bases for J; bases not matched to a gene: 5. Germline V gene sequence: CDR1 SEHNR, CDR2 FQNEAQ (reference sequence). Looking up the rest from reference TRBV7-9 and TRBJ1-4 gives the full variable domain: DTGVSQNPRHKITKRGQNVTFRCDPISEHNRLYWYRQTLGQGPEFLTYFQNEAQLEKSRLLSDRFSAERPKGSFSTLEIQRTEQGDSAMYLCASSLRDRVGEKLFFGSGTQLSVL.

CDR3 sequence reads: CASSYSRLMNTEAFF. CDR3 DNA sequence: TGTGCCAGCAGTTACTCTCGACTGATGAACACTGAAGCTTTCTTT. The chain carries TRBV6-2 or TRBV6-3 and TRBJ1-1; D gene unclear. Trimming left V 0 bases short and J 0 bases short, with 8 bases between. Germline V gene data show CDR1 as MNHEY and CDR2 as SVGEGT. CDR3 length: 15 amino acids.

The gene calls are TRBV5-8 and TRBJ1-5, with D perhaps matching TRBD1 (5 bases). Germline CDR1 SGHTS, CDR2 YDEGEE. The CDR3 sequence is 17 residues long. Trimming took 4 bases from V and 7 from J, leaving 24 bases between them. The CDR3 coding sequence is TGTGCCAGCAGCCAAATAATTAGGTCAGGGTACGGCCAGCCCCAGCATTTT. It codes for CASSQIIRSGYGQPQHF.

This clone was found once. V is TRBV7-3 and J is TRBJ2-1; 7 bases align to TRBD2. The trim removed 2 bases at V and 0 bases at J, leaving 16 bases unmatched. In germline, CDR1 is SGHTA, CDR2 FQGTGA. This CDR3 has 20 residues. Here the CDR3 DNA reads TGTGCCAGCAGCTTAGGCCCTCCTAGCGGAATCCTTAGCTCCTACAATGAGCAGTTCTTC. This sequence encodes CASSLGPPSGILSSYNEQFF.

The table lists this clone with a few counts. The sample holds other DNA sequences that translate to the same CDR3. J is TRBJ2-1 and V is TRBV9; D is possibly TRBD2 (5 bases). V was shortened by 0 bases and J by 7 bases, with 8 bases between the two germline ends. Per the germline V gene, CDR1 is SGDLS and CDR2 is YYNGEE. The CDR3 has 13 residues. CDR3 region: CASSVAGVNEQFF. As DNA, the CDR3 is TGTGCCAGCAGCGTAGCCGGGGTTAATGAGCAGTTCTTC.

This sequence joins TRBV7-2 and TRBJ2-5, with a possible D match to TRBD2 (6 bases). Between the trimmed V and J ends, which lost 3 bases and 3 bases, there was a span of 11 bases. CDR1 and CDR2 (germline): SGHTA, FQGNSA. The CDR3 is 14 residues long. The CDR3 loop reads CASSLGGVKETQYF. DNA of the CDR3: TGTGCCAGCAGCTTGGGCGGGGTAAAAGAGACCCAGTACTTC. Complete variable domain (other parts from reference TRBV7-2 and TRBJ2-5): GAGVSQSPSNKVTEKGKDVELRCDPISGHTALYWYRQSLGQGLEFLIYFQGNSAPDKSGLPSDRFSAERTGGSVSTLTIQRTQQEDSAVYLCASSLGGVKETQYFGPGTRLLVL.

This chain links TRBV9 with TRBJ2-1; TRBD1 matches 9 bases. This CDR3 spans 15 amino acids. Germline trimming cut 3 bases from V and 5 bases from J; bases unmatched to any gene: 6. Germline V gives CDR1 SGDLS, CDR2 YYNGEE. For the CDR3, the DNA is TGTGCCAGCAGCGCCACCGGGACAGGGCACAATGAGCAGTTCTTC. Translation: CASSATGTGHNEQFF.

The chain has TRBV6-5 and TRBJ2-7; 7 nucleotides agree with TRBD1. V dropped 6 bases and J dropped 4; count of bases not matched to a gene: 9. The CDR3 is 14 residues long. Per germline, CDR1 MNHEY and CDR2 SVGAGI. The CDR3 protein is CASSKSQGPYEQYF. The CDR3 DNA is TGTGCCAGCAGCAAATCACAGGGGCCATACGAGCAGTACTTC.